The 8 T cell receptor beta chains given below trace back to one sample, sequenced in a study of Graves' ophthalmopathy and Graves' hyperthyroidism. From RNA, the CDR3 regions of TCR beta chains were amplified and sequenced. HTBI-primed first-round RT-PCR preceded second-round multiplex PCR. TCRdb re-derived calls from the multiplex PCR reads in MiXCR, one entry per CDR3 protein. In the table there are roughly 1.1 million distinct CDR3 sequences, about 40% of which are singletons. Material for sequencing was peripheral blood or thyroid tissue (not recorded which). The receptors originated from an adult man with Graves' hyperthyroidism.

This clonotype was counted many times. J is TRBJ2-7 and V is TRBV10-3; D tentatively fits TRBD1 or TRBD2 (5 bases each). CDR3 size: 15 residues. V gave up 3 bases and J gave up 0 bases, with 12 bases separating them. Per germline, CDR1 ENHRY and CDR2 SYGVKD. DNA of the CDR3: TGTGCCATCAGTGACACAGCAGGGACCTCCTACGAGCAGTACTTC. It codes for CAISDTAGTSYEQYF.

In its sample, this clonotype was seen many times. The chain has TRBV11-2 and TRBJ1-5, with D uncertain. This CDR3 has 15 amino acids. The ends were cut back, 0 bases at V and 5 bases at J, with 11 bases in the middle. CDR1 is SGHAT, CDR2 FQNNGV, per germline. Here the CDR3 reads CASSLEFGKDQPQHF. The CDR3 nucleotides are TGTGCCAGCAGCTTAGAATTCGGCAAGGATCAGCCCCAGCATTTT.

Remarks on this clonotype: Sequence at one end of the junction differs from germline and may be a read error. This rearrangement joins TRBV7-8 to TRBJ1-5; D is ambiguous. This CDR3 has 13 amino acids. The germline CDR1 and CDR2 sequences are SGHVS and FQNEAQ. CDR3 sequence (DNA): TGCGCCAGCAGCCAATTTTACGGTCAGCCCCAGCATTTT. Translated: CASSQFYGQPQHF.

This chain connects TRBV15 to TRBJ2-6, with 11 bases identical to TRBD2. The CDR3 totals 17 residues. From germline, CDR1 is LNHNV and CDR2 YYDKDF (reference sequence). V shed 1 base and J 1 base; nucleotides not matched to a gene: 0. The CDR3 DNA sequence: TGTGCCACCAGCAGAGGACTAGCGGGATCTGGGGCCAACGTCCTGACTTTC. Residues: CATSRGLAGSGANVLTF.

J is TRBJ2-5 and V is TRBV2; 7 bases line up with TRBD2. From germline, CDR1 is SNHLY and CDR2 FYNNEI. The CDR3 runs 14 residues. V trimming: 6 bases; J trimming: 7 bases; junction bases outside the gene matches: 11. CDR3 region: CASSPGGIFGTQYF. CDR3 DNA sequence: TGTGCCAGCAGCCCCGGGGGGATCTTTGGGACCCAGTACTTC. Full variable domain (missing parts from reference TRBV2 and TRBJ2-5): EPEVTQTPSHQVTQMGQEVILRCVPISNHLYFYWYRQILGQKVEFLVSFYNNEISEKSEIFDDQFSVERPDGSNFTLKIRSTKLEDSAMYFCASSPGGIFGTQYFGPGTRLLVL.

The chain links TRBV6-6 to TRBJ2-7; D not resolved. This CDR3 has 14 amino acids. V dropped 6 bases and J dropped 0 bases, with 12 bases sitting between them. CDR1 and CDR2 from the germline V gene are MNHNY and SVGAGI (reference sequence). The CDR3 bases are TGTGCCAGCAGACCCGCTAGGAGCTCCTACGAGCAGTACTTC. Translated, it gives CASRPARSSYEQYF.

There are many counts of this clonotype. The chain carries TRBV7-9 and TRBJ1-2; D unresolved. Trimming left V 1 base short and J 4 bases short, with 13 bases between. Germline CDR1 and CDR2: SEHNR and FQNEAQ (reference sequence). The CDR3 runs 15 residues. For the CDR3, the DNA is TGTGCCAGCAGCTTAGGGGAAGGGAGCAGCTATGGCTACACCTTC. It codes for CASSLGEGSSYGYTF.

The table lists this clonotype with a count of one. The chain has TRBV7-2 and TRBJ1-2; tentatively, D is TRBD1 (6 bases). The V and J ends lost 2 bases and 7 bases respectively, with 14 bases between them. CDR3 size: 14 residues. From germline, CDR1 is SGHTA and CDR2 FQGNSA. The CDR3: CASSLKTGGGGYTF. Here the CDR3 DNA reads TGTGCCAGCAGCTTAAAGACAGGAGGGGGTGGCTACACCTTC.